This section outlines one T cell receptor (beta chain) sequence together with its context. This sample stems from a study of blood T cells in healthy people across ages. Germline assignment: CDR1 DFQATT and CDR2 SNEGSKA (reference sequence). Trimming cost V 6 bases and J 3 bases, with 18 bases left between them. The CDR3 extends over 14 amino acids. Using a J-beta primer mix together with a sample-barcoded 5' primer, a second PCR was run for roughly 7 to 12 cycles. Each CDR3 protein is one row after TCRdb ran MiXCR on the 5' RACE reads. The sample consists of some 890,000 distinct CDR3 sequences, under 35% of them appearing once. This same sample was also taken into another study, of T cells of mothers and their children.

The sequenced material came from blood. The sequence came from a woman aged 35 to 49 in good health. V and J are TRBV20-1 and TRBJ2-7; D unresolved. CDR3 nucleotide sequence: TGCAGTGCCACGAAGGGAATGAGCCTCTACGAGCAGTACTTC. Translation: CSATKGMSLYEQYF.